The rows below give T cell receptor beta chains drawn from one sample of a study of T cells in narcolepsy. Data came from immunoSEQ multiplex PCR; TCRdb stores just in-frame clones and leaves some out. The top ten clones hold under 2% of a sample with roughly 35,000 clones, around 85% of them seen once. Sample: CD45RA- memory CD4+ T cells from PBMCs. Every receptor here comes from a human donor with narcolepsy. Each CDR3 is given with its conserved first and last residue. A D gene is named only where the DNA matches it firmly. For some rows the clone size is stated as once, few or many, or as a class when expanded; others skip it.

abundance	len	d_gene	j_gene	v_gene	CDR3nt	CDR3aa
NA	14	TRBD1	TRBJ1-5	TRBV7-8	TGTGCCAGCAGTTCGGGACAGGGCGGCCAGCCCCAGCATTTT	CASSSGQGGQPQHF
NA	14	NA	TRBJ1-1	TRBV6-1	TGTGCCAGCATCCCCCCAGGGGCAGGCACTGAAGCTTTCTTT	CASIPPGAGTEAFF
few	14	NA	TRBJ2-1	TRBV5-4	TGTGCCAGCAGCATAGATGTAACAGGCAATGAGCAGTTCTTC	CASSIDVTGNEQFF
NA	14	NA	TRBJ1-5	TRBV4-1	TGCGCCAGCAGCCAAGCGACAGGTCAATGGCCCCAGCATTTT	CASSQATGQWPQHF
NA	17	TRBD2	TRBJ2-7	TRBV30	TGTGCCTGGTCCGGTATAGATAAAGGGCGGGGGTTCTACGAGCAGTACTTC	CAWSGIDKGRGFYEQYF
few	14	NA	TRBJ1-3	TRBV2	TGTGCCAGCAGTACAGGAAACTCTGGAAACACCATATATTTT	CASSTGNSGNTIYF
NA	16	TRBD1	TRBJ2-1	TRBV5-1	TGCGCCAGCAGCTTGATCCCGGGACAGGCCCACAATGAGCAGTTCTTC	CASSLIPGQAHNEQFF
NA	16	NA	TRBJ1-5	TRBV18	TGTGCCAGCTCACCCGAGGGGTCCCATCCCAATCAGCCCCAGCATTTT	CASSPEGSHPNQPQHF
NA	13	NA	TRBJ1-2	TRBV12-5	TGTGCTAGTGGTTTGGAATCGAACTATGGCTACACCTTC	CASGLESNYGYTF
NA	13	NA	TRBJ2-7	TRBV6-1	TGTGCCAGCAGTAGGGGGGAAGAATACGAGCAGTACTTC	CASSRGEEYEQYF
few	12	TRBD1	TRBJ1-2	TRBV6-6	TGTGCCAGCAGTACGACAGGGTATGGCTACACCTTC	CASSTTGYGYTF
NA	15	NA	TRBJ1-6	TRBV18	TGTGCCAGCTCATCACAGGGAAGGGTAAATTCACCCCTCCACTTT	CASSSQGRVNSPLHF
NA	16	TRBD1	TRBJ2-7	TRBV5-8	TGTGCCAGCAGCTTGAATAGGGACAGGGGCTCCTACGAGCAGTACTTC	CASSLNRDRGSYEQYF
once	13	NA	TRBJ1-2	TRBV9	TGTGCCAGCAGCGTAGTAGAGTTGGGGGGCTACACCTTC	CASSVVELGGYTF
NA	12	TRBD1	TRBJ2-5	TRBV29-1	TGCAGCGACAGGGACAGGGGAGAGACCCAGTACTTC	CSDRDRGETQYF
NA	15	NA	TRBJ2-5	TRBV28	TGTGCCAGCAGTTTAAGGCGGACAACCCAAGAGACCCAGTACTTC	CASSLRRTTQETQYF
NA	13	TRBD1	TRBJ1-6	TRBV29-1	TGCAGCGTCTTGACAGGGGGAGATTCACCCCTCCACTTT	CSVLTGGDSPLHF
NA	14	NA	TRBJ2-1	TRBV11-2	TGTGCCAGCAGCTTAGATGGTGGGCGTGTTGAGCAGTTCTTC	CASSLDGGRVEQFF
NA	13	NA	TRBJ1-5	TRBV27	TGTGCCAGCAGCCGGACTCCGTATCAGCCCCAGCATTTT	CASSRTPYQPQHF
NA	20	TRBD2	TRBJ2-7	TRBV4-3	TGCGCCAGCAGCCGCCAAGCCCTAGCGGGGAGCCCTCAGCGTTTGTACGAGCAGTACTTC	CASSRQALAGSPQRLYEQYF
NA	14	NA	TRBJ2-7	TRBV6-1	TGTGCCAGCAGTGCACAGGGTATTTTCCACGAGCAGTACTTC	CASSAQGIFHEQYF
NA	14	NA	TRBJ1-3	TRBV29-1	TGCAGCGTAGGGACTTTCAGCTCTGGAAACACCATATATTTT	CSVGTFSSGNTIYF
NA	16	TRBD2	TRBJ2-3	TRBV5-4	TGTGCCAGCAGCTTGGCCCCTAGCGGGGCCGGGGATACGCAGTATTTT	CASSLAPSGAGDTQYF
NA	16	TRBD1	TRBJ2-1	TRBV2	TGTGCCAGCAGGCGAACCGGGACAGGGATTCACAATGAGCAGTTCTTC	CASRRTGTGIHNEQFF
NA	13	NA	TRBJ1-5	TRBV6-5	TGTGCCAGCACCCGGGGGAGCAATCAGCCCCAGCATTTT	CASTRGSNQPQHF
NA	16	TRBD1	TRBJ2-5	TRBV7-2	TGTGCCAGCAGCTCCGGGACAGGGGCGGGGAGAGAGACCCAGTACTTC	CASSSGTGAGRETQYF
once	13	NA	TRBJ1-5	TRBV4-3	TGCGCCAGCAGCCAGAGGGAATCGGGGCCCCAGCATTTT	CASSQRESGPQHF
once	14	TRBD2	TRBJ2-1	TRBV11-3	TGTGCCAGCAGCGCAGGACTAGCCTACAATGAGCAGTTCTTC	CASSAGLAYNEQFF
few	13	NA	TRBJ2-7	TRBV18	TGTGCCAGCTCACCATCCGGGGTGGGTCGGTGGTACTTC	CASSPSGVGRWYF
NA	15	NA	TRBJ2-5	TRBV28	TGTGCCAGCAGTTCGACTCTGGTAACTTTTGTGATCCAGTACTTC	CASSSTLVTFVIQYF
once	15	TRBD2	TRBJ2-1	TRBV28	TGTGCCAGCAGTTTGCCATCGGGGGGGCTTGGTGAGCAGTTCTTC	CASSLPSGGLGEQFF
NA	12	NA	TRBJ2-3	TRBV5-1	TGCGCCAGCAGCTTCGACGGCCCTACGCAGTATTTT	CASSFDGPTQYF
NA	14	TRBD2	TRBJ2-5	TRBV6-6	TGTGCCAGCTGCCCGGGGGGTCTCCAAGAGACCCAGTACTTC	CASCPGGLQETQYF
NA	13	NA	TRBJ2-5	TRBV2	TGTGCCAGCAGTGTGTCAGTCCAAGAGACCCAGTACTTC	CASSVSVQETQYF
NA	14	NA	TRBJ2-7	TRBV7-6	TGTGCCAGCAGCGATTGGGACGGATCCTACGAGCAGTACTTC	CASSDWDGSYEQYF
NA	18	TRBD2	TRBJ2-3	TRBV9	TGTGCCAGCAGCGCTGGGACTAGCGGGGGGAGGAGCACAGATACGCAGTATTTT	CASSAGTSGGRSTDTQYF
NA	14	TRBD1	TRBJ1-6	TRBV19	TGTGCCAGTAGGGAGACAGGGATCGGTTCACCCCTCCACTTT	CASRETGIGSPLHF
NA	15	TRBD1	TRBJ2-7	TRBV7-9	TGTGCCAGCAGCTTAGCGCCTCCAGGGGGAGACGAGCAGTACTTC	CASSLAPPGGDEQYF
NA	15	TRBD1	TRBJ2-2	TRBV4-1	TGCGCCAGCAGCCAACCGACGACAGGGCCCGGGGAGCTGTTTTTT	CASSQPTTGPGELFF
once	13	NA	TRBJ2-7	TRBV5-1	TGCGCCAGCAGCTTGCAGGGGTGGGACGAGCAGTACTTC	CASSLQGWDEQYF
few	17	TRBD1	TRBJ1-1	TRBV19	TGTGCCAGTAACCCACAGGGGCGTCAGCTCGGGAACACTGAAGCTTTCTTT	CASNPQGRQLGNTEAFF
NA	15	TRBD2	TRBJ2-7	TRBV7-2	TGTGCCAGCAGCCGGACTAGCGGGGGGCCCTACGAGCAGTACTTC	CASSRTSGGPYEQYF
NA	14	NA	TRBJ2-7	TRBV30	TGTGCCTGGGGTTCCAGGGGTCTAGCGGTCGAGCAGTACTTC	CAWGSRGLAVEQYF
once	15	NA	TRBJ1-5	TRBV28	TGTGCCAGCAGCCAAGGACGGGATGGGCGTCAGCCCCAGCATTTT	CASSQGRDGRQPQHF
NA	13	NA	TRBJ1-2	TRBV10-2	TGCGCCAGCAGTGGAGGGATTAACTATGGCTACACCTTC	CASSGGINYGYTF
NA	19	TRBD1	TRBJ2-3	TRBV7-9	TGTGCCAGCAGCTTAGGACTGACGGGACAGGGGGTAGGTAGAGATACGCAGTATTTT	CASSLGLTGQGVGRDTQYF
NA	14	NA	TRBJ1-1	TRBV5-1	TGCGCCAGCAGCTTGGCCGGGGGGAACACTGAAGCTTTCTTT	CASSLAGGNTEAFF
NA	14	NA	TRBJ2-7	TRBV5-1	TGCGCCAGCAGCTTGGACTTGGGGGGCTACGAGCAGTACTTC	CASSLDLGGYEQYF
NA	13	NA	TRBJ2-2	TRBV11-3	TGTGCCAGCAAGGTTGAGAACACCGGGGAGCTGTTTTTT	CASKVENTGELFF
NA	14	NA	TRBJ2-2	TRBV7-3	TGTGCCAGCAGCTTAGGCAGGAACACCGGGGAGCTGTTTTTT	CASSLGRNTGELFF
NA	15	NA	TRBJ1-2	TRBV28	TGTGCCAGCAGTCCCCCGGCAGACGGGTACTATGGCTACACCTTC	CASSPPADGYYGYTF
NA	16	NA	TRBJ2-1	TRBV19	TGTGCCAGTAGTATACGTCTACAGAGCTCCTACAATGAGCAGTTCTTC	CASSIRLQSSYNEQFF
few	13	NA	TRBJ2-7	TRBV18	TGTGCCAGCTCTCCTGCTGGGGGATACGAGCAGTACTTC	CASSPAGGYEQYF